A single sample gave rise to the 24 T cell receptor beta chains below, sequenced in a study of type 1 regulatory T cells. TCRdb called the reads again in MiXCR, with one record for every CDR3 protein. The sample lists about 68,000 distinct CDR3 sequences; 63% were seen once. Their target antigens are unknown. The sequenced material came from cultured T cells, either the whole culture or a sorted T cell fraction (not recorded which). Stated subset: Tr1-enriched cell product generated in vitro against host alloantigens. The receptors come from a human donor in good health.

Notes on this clonotype: The junction does not match germline at one end; this may be a read error. The rearrangement joins TRBV24-1 to TRBJ2-1; 10 positions match TRBD2. The CDR3 length is 15 residues. CDR1 and CDR2 (germline): KGHDR, SFDVKD. The DNA of the CDR3 is TGTGCCACCGCCCCGACTAGCGGGTCCTTCAATGAGCAGTTCTTC. Translated, it gives CATAPTSGSFNEQFF.

V is TRBV11-2 and J is TRBJ2-5, with 8 bases lining up with TRBD1. V was clipped by 8 bases and J by 5 bases; unmatched bases: 10. CDR3 length: 14 residues. CDR1 and CDR2 from the germline V gene are SGHAT and FQNNGV. For the CDR3, the DNA is TGTGCCAGCGCCCCACAGGGGGTAAGGGAGACCCAGTACTTC. Its protein product is CASAPQGVRETQYF.

This sequence joins TRBV5-1 and TRBJ1-5; D unclear. This CDR3 has 13 amino acids. Germline V gives CDR1 SGHRS, CDR2 YFSETQ. V lost 4 bases to trimming and J lost 4 bases, with 9 bases between them. The CDR3 bases are TGCGCCAGCAGCCCTTCGGTTAATCAGCCCCAGCATTTT. It is translated as CASSPSVNQPQHF.

The chain recombines TRBV29-1 with TRBJ2-1, with TRBD2 identical over 8 bases. CDR3 length: 16 amino acids. Losses at the gene ends were 6 bases for V and 9 bases for J; bases not matched to a gene: 19. CDR1 and CDR2 (germline): SQVTM, ANQGSEA. CDR3 in DNA: TGCAGCGTGGGCGGGGCCAGCGGGAGTTCGAGAAGTGAGCAGTTCTTC. Residues: CSVGGASGSSRSEQFF.

The rearrangement joins TRBV5-6 to TRBJ2-7; no clear D. Trimming stripped 6 bases from V and 2 bases from J, with 21 bases between. Per germline, CDR1 SGHDT and CDR2 YYEEEE. The CDR3 has 16 residues. CDR3 coding DNA: TGTGCCAGCATCCGCCAAGGACCGACAAAAACCTACGAGCAGTACTTC. It yields the protein CASIRQGPTKTYEQYF.

The table lists this clonotype with a count of one. This chain links TRBV27 with TRBJ2-6; D assignment may be TRBD1 or TRBD2 (6 bases each). CDR3 length equals 17 residues. Germline-derived CDR1 and CDR2 are MNHEY and SMNVEV (reference sequence). V was shortened by 6 bases and J by 2 bases, with 17 bases between the two germline ends. CDR3 region: CASRTRGAGAGANVLTF. In DNA form, the CDR3 reads TGTGCCAGCAGGACTAGGGGGGCCGGCGCTGGGGCCAACGTCCTGACTTTC.

The chain has TRBV18 and TRBJ1-1; perhaps TRBD1 as D (6 bases). Trimming stripped 3 bases from V and 7 bases from J, with 15 bases between. The CDR3 runs to 14 residues. CDR1 is KGHSH and CDR2 is LQKENI in the germline V gene. The CDR3 nucleotides read TGTGCCAGCTCACCGTTCAGGGCCAGGGGTGAAGCTTTCTTT. Translated, it gives CASSPFRARGEAFF.

V usage is TRBV5-1 and J usage is TRBJ1-1; perhaps TRBD1 as D (6 bases). The germline V and J ends were trimmed by 0 bases and 4 bases, with 10 bases remaining between them. The CDR3 has 14 residues. From germline, CDR1 is SGHRS and CDR2 YFSETQ. The CDR3 DNA sequence: TGCGCCAGCAGCTTGGCGGGGGCGCCCACTGAAGCTTTCTTT. This encodes CASSLAGAPTEAFF.

CDR3 in DNA: TGTGCCAGTAGTATAGCCACAGCGAACACTGAAGCTTTCTTT. The encoded protein is CASSIATANTEAFF. The chain employs TRBV19 and TRBJ1-1; D is unclear. V was clipped by 1 base and J by 1 base, with 7 bases between them. Germline V gives CDR1 LNHDA, CDR2 SQIVND (reference sequence). The CDR3 totals 14 residues. Full variable domain (rest looked up from reference TRBV19 and TRBJ1-1): DGGITQSPKYLFRKEGQNVTLSCEQNLNHDAMYWYRQDPGQGLRLIYYSQIVNDFQKGDIAEGYSVSREKKESFPLTVTSAQKNPTAFYLCASSIATANTEAFFGQGTRLTVV.

In its sample, this clonotype was seen a few times. The V gene is TRBV20-1, the J gene TRBJ2-3; 9 nucleotides match TRBD2. The germline V gene has CDR1 DFQATT and CDR2 SNEGSKA (reference sequence). The CDR3 totals 14 residues. Germline trimming cut 5 bases from V and 6 bases from J; bases unmatched to any gene: 9. CDR3 region: CSAEWREGGDTQYF. In DNA, the CDR3 is TGCAGTGCTGAGTGGCGGGAGGGGGGTGATACGCAGTATTTT.

The table lists this clonotype with a few counts. This chain joins TRBV6-2 or TRBV6-3 and TRBJ1-5; D call uncertain. The germline V gene encodes CDR1 MNHEY and CDR2 SVGEGT. This CDR3 spans 15 amino acids. With 6 bases removed from V and 2 bases from J, the gap between germline ends came to 14 bases. CDR3 in DNA: TGTGCCAGCAGGGGTAGGACCGATGGCAATCAGCCCCAGCATTTT. Encoded protein: CASRGRTDGNQPQHF.

V usage is TRBV6-2 or TRBV6-3 and J usage is TRBJ2-3; D is unclear. Germline V gives CDR1 MNHEY, CDR2 SVGEGT. The CDR3 runs 14 residues. Trimming shortened V by 0 bases and J by 2 bases, and 6 bases separated the two germline ends. CDR3 coding DNA: TGTGCCAGCAGTTACTCAGCTCCCACAGATACGCAGTATTTT. It encodes CASSYSAPTDTQYF.

The chain is built from TRBV11-2 and TRBJ2-5; 7 bases align to TRBD1. The CDR3 totals 15 residues. V lost 5 bases, J lost 1 base, and 7 bases stayed unmatched. Germline CDR1 is SGHAT and CDR2 is FQNNGV. In nucleotides, the CDR3 is TGTGCCAGCAGCCGCGCGTGGGACAGCCAAGAGACCCAGTACTTC. Amino acids: CASSRAWDSQETQYF. Full variable domain (outside the CDR3, taken from reference TRBV11-2 and TRBJ2-5): EAGVAQSPRYKIIEKRQSVAFWCNPISGHATLYWYQQILGQGPKLLIQFQNNGVVDDSQLPKDRFSAERLKGVDSTLKIQPAKLEDSAVYLCASSRAWDSQETQYFGPGTRLLVL.

This clonotype was detected only a few times. The rearrangement joins TRBV18 to TRBJ2-2; 10 bases fit TRBD2. V lost 6 bases and J lost 3; bases outside the gene matches: 13. Germline V lookup: CDR1 KGHSH, CDR2 LQKENI. The CDR3 sequence is 18 residues long. CDR3 loop: CASSPPRASGSYTGELFF. The CDR3 DNA sequence: TGTGCCAGCTCGCCGCCCAGAGCTAGCGGGAGTTACACCGGGGAGCTGTTTTTT.

The gene calls are TRBV20-1 and TRBJ2-7, with D perhaps matching TRBD2 (6 bases). The CDR3 runs 14 residues. Looked up from germline, CDR1 is DFQATT and CDR2 is SNEGSKA (reference sequence). Trimming took 1 base from V and 3 from J, leaving 13 bases between them. DNA for the CDR3: TGCAGTGCTAGAGCCGCGACTAGTGACTACGAGCAGTACTTC. It specifies CSARAATSDYEQYF.

Only a few counts were recorded for this clonotype. This rearrangement joins TRBV7-9 to TRBJ2-1; D is unresolved. V gave up 3 bases and J gave up 7 bases, with 10 bases separating them. The germline CDR1 and CDR2 sequences are SEHNR and FQNEAQ (reference sequence). CDR3 length equals 13 residues. This CDR3 reads CASSFLDGNEQFF. CDR3 DNA sequence: TGTGCCAGCAGCTTTCTCGATGGGAATGAGCAGTTCTTC.

The rearrangement joins TRBV7-2 to TRBJ2-1; the D gene is possibly TRBD1 (6 bases). Germline CDR1 and CDR2: SGHTA and FQGNSA. V lost 3 bases and J lost 4, with 13 bases in between. The CDR3 has 15 residues. CDR3 residues: CASSFDRTQYNEQFF. The CDR3, as DNA: TGTGCCAGCAGCTTTGACAGGACACAGTACAATGAGCAGTTCTTC.

The chain recombines TRBV7-6 with TRBJ2-1; no clear D gene. The germline V gene encodes CDR1 SGHVS and CDR2 FNYEAQ. Trimming took 1 base from V and 0 from J, leaving 10 bases between them. The CDR3 has 16 amino acids. The CDR3 sequence is CASSLGPPPSYNEQFF. In DNA, the CDR3 is TGTGCCAGCAGCTTAGGCCCACCCCCCTCCTACAATGAGCAGTTCTTC. Full variable domain (outside the CDR3, taken from reference TRBV7-6 and TRBJ2-1): GAGVSQSPRYKVTKRGQDVALRCDPISGHVSLYWYRQALGQGPEFLTYFNYEAQQDKSGLPNDRFSAERPEGSISTLTIQRTEQRDSAMYRCASSLGPPPSYNEQFFGPGTRLTVL.

The gene calls are TRBV5-1 and TRBJ2-4; TRBD2 matches at 12 bases. The CDR3 is made up of 15 amino acids. V gave up 4 bases and J gave up 9 bases; unmatched junction bases: 8. The germline V gene has CDR1 SGHRS and CDR2 YFSETQ. Here the CDR3 reads CASSRLAGDEGIQYF. The CDR3 DNA reads as TGCGCCAGCAGCCGACTAGCGGGAGATGAGGGCATTCAGTACTTC.

The rearrangement uses TRBV3-1 and TRBJ2-3; a possible D gene is TRBD2 (5 bases). The V and J ends lost 4 bases and 5 bases respectively, with 13 bases between them. This CDR3 is 14 amino acids long. Germline V gene data show CDR1 as LGHDT and CDR2 as YNNKEL (reference sequence). DNA for the CDR3: TGTGCCAGCAGCCGCGTGGTAGCGAAAGATACGCAGTATTTT. Encoded protein: CASSRVVAKDTQYF.

In its sample, this clonotype was seen a few times. The chain uses TRBV14 and TRBJ2-7, with TRBD1 matching over 7 bases. The V and J ends lost 1 base and 3 bases, in that order; junction bases with no gene match: 6. The germline gives CDR1 SGHDN, CDR2 FVKESK. This CDR3 has 15 residues. CDR3 amino acids: CASSQGYRGNYEQYF. The CDR3 bases are TGTGCCAGCAGCCAAGGTTACAGGGGCAACTACGAGCAGTACTTC.

The genes are TRBV6-5 and TRBJ2-2, with D possibly being TRBD2 (6 bases). The CDR3 totals 14 residues. Per germline, CDR1 MNHEY and CDR2 SVGAGI. V was cut by 4 bases and J by 5 bases, with 11 bases left in between. This CDR3 is CASSLVRGTGELFF. The CDR3 DNA reads TGTGCCAGCAGTTTGGTCCGGGGGACCGGGGAGCTGTTTTTT.

This chain connects TRBV4-3 to TRBJ2-3; D call uncertain. The CDR3 sequence is 15 residues long. Germline V gene lookup returns CDR1 LGHNA and CDR2 YSLEER. V shed 0 bases and J shed 1 base, with 8 bases lying between them. The CDR3 spells CASSQEGRRTDTQYF. CDR3 nucleotide sequence: TGCGCCAGCAGCCAAGAAGGGCGCCGCACAGATACGCAGTATTTT.

This clonotype appeared a few times. The CDR3 DNA follows: TGTGCCAGCAGGCTAAGTACTTACAGGGGTAACGAAGCTTTCTTT. It specifies CASRLSTYRGNEAFF. The chain uses TRBV27 and TRBJ1-1, with 7 bases identical to TRBD1. The V and J ends lost 6 bases and 8 bases, in that order; junction bases with no gene match: 15. CDR3 size: 15 residues. CDR1 is MNHEY and CDR2 is SMNVEV in the germline V gene (reference sequence).